One TCR beta chain is described in this entry. Its antigen is unidentified. Primers: 60 Vbeta forward and 13 Jbeta reverse. TCRdb keeps only in-frame clones here, not all; method: immunoSEQ multiplex PCR. The sample yields approximately 72,000 clones, of which the top ten take up under 3%. Looked up from germline, CDR1 is DFQATT and CDR2 is SNEGSKA (reference sequence). This CDR3 is 11 amino acids long. Trimming pared 5 bases from V and 5 bases from J, leaving 7 bases between. This record belongs to a study of cytomegalovirus exposure and HLA in healthy donors. Whole-study findings and limits: HLA alleles showed associations with 16,951 TCR beta sequences in a later analysis, at a 0.05 false discovery rate.

Sequencing was carried out using PBMCs. The source of this sequence is a man aged 40-49 years in good health and CMV-seronegative. The chain joins TRBV20-1 to TRBJ1-5; D is perhaps TRBD1 (6 bases). CDR3 sequence (DNA): TGCAGTGCTTCAGGGGATCAGCCCCAGCATTTT. As protein: CSASGDQPQHF.